The rows below give T cell receptor beta chains drawn from one sample of a study of PD-1 blockade in classical Hodgkin lymphoma. Method: immunoSEQ multiplex PCR; TCRdb's copy keeps in-frame clones and lacks some. The sample has 35,000 to 40,000 clones; about 90% are singletons. Sequencing used peripheral blood mononuclear cells (PBMCs), obtained before the second cycle of nivolumab. These receptors came from a human donor with classical Hodgkin lymphoma. CDR3s include the opening cysteine and the closing phenylalanine or tryptophan.

TRBV29-1,14,CSVGFGQGNQPQHF
TRBV7-9,13,CASSLVSSYGYTF
TRBV2,13,CALGGVADNEQFF
TRBV7-6,13,CASSSGLSNEQFF
TRBV2,16,CASNLLSGRAPDEQFF
TRBV7-9,15,CASSFFAGIQETQYF
TRBV7-9,16,CASNPSAPNPYNEQFF
TRBV21-1,17,CASSKGRAGEGYNEQFF
TRBV5-6,15,CASSLGLPGEETQYF
TRBV11-2,17,CASSLAWTSGFPGEQYF
TRBV19,14,CASSPISGTDTQYF
TRBV18,15,CASSPGLAIYNEQFF
TRBV7-2,13,CASSLLRNQPQHF
TRBV29-1,14,CSVEMSGVGDEQFF
TRBV7-7,15,CASTMTSTNTGELFF
TRBV7-9,14,CASSLEFAVLEQYF
TRBV11-2,14,CASSSLTGSLEQYF
TRBV7-3,13,CASSFDRDQPQHF
TRBV7-2,15,CASSSGPLSYNEQFF
TRBV2,14,CASSEQTGKETQYF
TRBV5-1,16,CASSLGPAGVNYEQYF
TRBV6-4,13,CATPGRGPYEQYF
TRBV27,15,CASTPGTRLDNEQFF
TRBV15,14,CATSRPGTGVTQHF
TRBV6-5,16,CASSYSPTGGLYEQYF
TRBV10-3,15,CAIKMGLADGETQYF
TRBV19,14,CASSIGQGARTQYF
TRBV2,15,CASSGTGRNTGELFF
TRBV7-9,13,CASSQWDRGEAFF
TRBV13,15,CASSLRTGADTEAFF
TRBV27,14,CASSLGTSGAEQYF
TRBV5-1,13,CASSLKQTYEQYF
TRBV6-1,14,CASSPTGSNYGYTF
TRBV5-1,15,CASSLGGGSYNEQFF